These T cell receptor beta chains were read from a single sample in a study of T-cell reconstitution after alpha-beta-depleted transplantation in children. TCRdb called the PCR reads again in MiXCR, with one record for every CDR3 protein. The profile shows around 800,000 distinct CDR3 sequences, 15% to 20% of them singletons. Source: PBMCs, mostly from graft donor cells, taken 360 days after TCRalphabeta/CD19-depleted stem cell transplant. Receptors originate from a male patient aged 10 to 17 who had a stem cell transplant for acute lymphoblastic leukemia, so the T cells may come from the graft donor. CDR3s include the opening cysteine and the closing phenylalanine or tryptophan. A D gene is named only where the DNA matches it firmly. Clone size is not always given. Where it is, it says once, few, many or a class for expanded clones.

V	J	size	D	CDR3
TRBV5-1	TRBJ2-7	many	NA	CASSIGTWSNEQYF
TRBV7-2	TRBJ2-3	NA	NA	CASSRRWRALFTDTQYF
TRBV25-1	TRBJ2-7	many	NA	CASGGPPSLYEQYF
TRBV4-1	TRBJ2-7	few	TRBD2	CASSLDGTSGRGFYEQYF
TRBV7-3	TRBJ2-1	NA	NA	CASSRYGTYNEQFF
TRBV12-3/TRBV12-4	TRBJ2-1	NA	NA	CASSLGDGVPNEQFF
TRBV7-8	TRBJ1-6	few	NA	CASSFAGFYYNSPLHF
TRBV3-1	TRBJ1-2	NA	NA	CASSQSLSGALYGYTF
TRBV7-3	TRBJ2-1	NA	NA	CASSLVGTRTGDEQFF
TRBV6-1	TRBJ2-1	NA	TRBD2	CASRLTSGRANGNEQFF
TRBV19	TRBJ2-1	few	NA	CASTAVANNEQFF
TRBV20-1	TRBJ1-4	few	NA	CSARGSSRGFNEKLFF
TRBV5-1	TRBJ1-2	many	NA	CASSLSGTPNYGYTF
TRBV2	TRBJ2-7	NA	TRBD1	CASIRDRALTYEQYF
TRBV5-1	TRBJ2-1	many	TRBD2	CASSPGLAGRDEQFF
TRBV9	TRBJ2-5	NA	TRBD2	CASTVDSEGLKETQYF
TRBV10-3	TRBJ1-3	many	NA	CAISGGAGNTIYF
TRBV20-1	TRBJ2-7	NA	TRBD1	CCASDRGQDRRYEQYF
TRBV7-2	TRBJ2-3	few	NA	CASSVPGPPVSDTQYF
TRBV2	TRBJ2-7	many	TRBD2	CASKWREWVEQYF
TRBV24-1	TRBJ1-1	few	NA	CATSEGPFEAFF
TRBV10-2	TRBJ2-3	many	NA	CASNQATDTQYF
TRBV7-9	TRBJ2-2	once	NA	CASSPSGINTGELFF
TRBV5-1	TRBJ2-7	few	NA	CASSLASTTYSYEQYF
TRBV15	TRBJ1-2	few	TRBD1	CATSRVDRGNYGYTF
TRBV7-3	TRBJ1-2	NA	NA	CASSFGLSSGYTF
TRBV24-1	TRBJ2-1	NA	TRBD2	CATSDVFGAGEVDEQFF
TRBV20-1	TRBJ2-1	few	TRBD2	CSAGEKPGLAANEQFF
TRBV18	TRBJ2-1	NA	NA	CASSPIQDMENEQFF
TRBV7-6	TRBJ2-7	many	NA	CASSLARGYTYEQYF
TRBV27	TRBJ2-1	NA	NA	CASSLSVSYNEQFF
TRBV29-1	TRBJ2-4	NA	TRBD1	CSVSRSWDRAKNIQYF
TRBV12-3/TRBV12-4	TRBJ2-7	NA	NA	CASSLGPGGYSYEQYF
TRBV20-1	TRBJ2-7	NA	NA	CSAHPTRDYEQYF
TRBV29-1	TRBJ2-1	NA	TRBD2	CSVAGGLAGEMSYNEQFF
TRBV14	TRBJ2-1	NA	NA	CASSLHTASSEQFF
TRBV27	TRBJ2-1	few	TRBD2	CASSFPGPSGYNEQFF
TRBV20-1	TRBJ2-5	NA	TRBD2	CSATLLAGEETQYF
TRBV5-1	TRBJ2-3	few	TRBD2	CASSLAVLAGGPDTQYF
TRBV5-1	TRBJ2-6	few	TRBD2	CASSFWTSGFIDSGANVLTF
TRBV5-1	TRBJ2-5	NA	NA	CASSLFGGGRILETQYF
TRBV14	TRBJ2-3	few	NA	CASSLGTPGSDTQYF
TRBV4-1	TRBJ2-5	many	NA	CASSQLGLVREETQYF
TRBV2	TRBJ2-5	few	NA	CASSERETRAETQYF
TRBV28	TRBJ1-5	few	TRBD1	CASSLGGQGLHQPQHF
TRBV29-1	TRBJ2-1	few	TRBD2	CSVVLLAAAYNEQFF
TRBV5-1	TRBJ2-1	many	NA	CASEYGTSPNNEQFF
TRBV11-2	TRBJ2-3	few	TRBD1	CASSPLGTVIPTDTQYF
TRBV2	TRBJ1-1	NA	NA	CASPGVRNTEAFF
TRBV9	TRBJ2-4	many	NA	CASSPQGPKNIQYF